This is a list of T cell receptor beta chains from one sample in a study of CD8+ T cells in alopecia areata. The method was immunoSEQ multiplex PCR; TCRdb's version includes in-frame clones alone and lacks a portion of them. This sample has over 85,000 clones, with around 44% found just once. Sequencing was done on a sample of CD4+ T cells sorted from blood. These receptors originate from a human donor with alopecia areata. Both conserved end residues are part of each CDR3. Each record gives: J gene, D gene, clone size, V gene, CDR3 protein, CDR3 DNA. D genes are given only for firm matches. Clone size is not always given. Where it is, it says once, few, many or a class for expanded clones.

j_gene: TRBJ1-1
d_gene: TRBD1
abundance: few
v_gene: TRBV29-1
CDR3aa: CSVTGQLNTEAFF
CDR3nt: TGCAGCGTTACGGGACAGCTGAACACTGAAGCTTTCTTT

j_gene: TRBJ1-2
d_gene: .
abundance: .
v_gene: TRBV29-1
CDR3aa: CSVASYGYTF
CDR3nt: TGCAGCGTTGCCTCCTATGGCTACACCTTC

j_gene: TRBJ2-5
d_gene: .
abundance: .
v_gene: TRBV30
CDR3aa: CAWSVGRQTQYF
CDR3nt: TGTGCCTGGAGTGTAGGGAGACAGACCCAGTACTTC

j_gene: TRBJ1-5
d_gene: .
abundance: .
v_gene: TRBV30
CDR3aa: CAWSWGGNNQPQHF
CDR3nt: TGTGCCTGGAGCTGGGGCGGTAACAATCAGCCCCAGCATTTT

j_gene: TRBJ2-1
d_gene: .
abundance: .
v_gene: TRBV7-2
CDR3aa: CASSSQSSYNEQFF
CDR3nt: TGTGCCAGCAGCTCCCAGAGCTCCTACAATGAGCAGTTCTTC

j_gene: TRBJ1-5
d_gene: TRBD1
abundance: .
v_gene: TRBV30
CDR3aa: CAWSIGGGGRNQPQHF
CDR3nt: TGTGCCTGGAGTATCGGAGGGGGCGGACGCAATCAGCCCCAGCATTTT

j_gene: TRBJ1-5
d_gene: .
abundance: .
v_gene: TRBV30
CDR3aa: CAWKEGSNQPQHF
CDR3nt: TGTGCCTGGAAGGAGGGGAGCAATCAGCCCCAGCATTTT

j_gene: TRBJ2-4
d_gene: .
abundance: .
v_gene: TRBV5-4
CDR3aa: CASSLAGAKNIQYF
CDR3nt: TGTGCCAGCAGCTTGGCAGGGGCCAAAAACATTCAGTACTTC

j_gene: TRBJ2-3
d_gene: TRBD2
abundance: once
v_gene: TRBV6-5
CDR3aa: CASSYRAGQDTQYF
CDR3nt: TGTGCCAGCAGTTACAGAGCGGGGCAAGATACGCAGTATTTT

j_gene: TRBJ2-5
d_gene: .
abundance: once
v_gene: TRBV20-1
CDR3aa: CSALIRETQYF
CDR3nt: TGCAGTGCTCTGATAAGAGAGACCCAGTACTTC

j_gene: TRBJ2-5
d_gene: .
abundance: .
v_gene: TRBV2
CDR3aa: CASSVGTQYF
CDR3nt: TGTGCCAGCAGTGTTGGGACCCAGTACTTC

j_gene: TRBJ2-2
d_gene: .
abundance: .
v_gene: TRBV27
CDR3aa: CASSPLRRAGELFF
CDR3nt: TGTGCCAGCAGTCCGCTGAGACGAGCCGGGGAGCTGTTTTTT

j_gene: TRBJ1-2
d_gene: TRBD1
abundance: few
v_gene: TRBV18
CDR3aa: CASSKTTGAPEGYTF
CDR3nt: TGTGCCAGCTCAAAAACGACAGGGGCACCGGAAGGCTACACCTTC

j_gene: TRBJ1-5
d_gene: .
abundance: .
v_gene: TRBV29-1
CDR3aa: CSVGTGNSNQPQHF
CDR3nt: TGCAGCGTTGGAACAGGGAATAGCAATCAGCCCCAGCATTTT

j_gene: TRBJ2-7
d_gene: TRBD2
abundance: .
v_gene: TRBV29-1
CDR3aa: CSVRGETSGIYEQYF
CDR3nt: TGCAGCGTTCGGGGAGAGACTAGCGGAATATACGAGCAGTACTTC

j_gene: TRBJ1-1
d_gene: TRBD1
abundance: .
v_gene: TRBV30
CDR3aa: CAWDRGMNTEAFF
CDR3nt: TGTGCCTGGGACAGGGGGATGAACACTGAAGCTTTCTTT

j_gene: TRBJ2-3
d_gene: TRBD1
abundance: .
v_gene: TRBV29-1
CDR3aa: CSVTDRASTDTQYF
CDR3nt: TGCAGCGTCACGGACAGGGCTAGCACAGATACGCAGTATTTT

j_gene: TRBJ1-2
d_gene: .
abundance: few
v_gene: TRBV28
CDR3aa: CASGSYGYTF
CDR3nt: TGTGCCAGCGGCTCTTATGGCTACACCTTC

j_gene: TRBJ2-5
d_gene: TRBD2
abundance: .
v_gene: TRBV5-1
CDR3aa: CASSNGTSGETQYF
CDR3nt: TGCGCCAGCAGCAACGGGACTAGTGGAGAGACCCAGTACTTC

j_gene: TRBJ2-2
d_gene: TRBD2
abundance: .
v_gene: TRBV30
CDR3aa: CAWGTSRNTGELFF
CDR3nt: TGTGCCTGGGGGACTAGCCGGAACACCGGGGAGCTGTTTTTT

j_gene: TRBJ2-5
d_gene: .
abundance: .
v_gene: TRBV6-1
CDR3aa: CASSVARVETQYF
CDR3nt: TGTGCCAGCAGTGTGGCCAGGGTGGAGACCCAGTACTTC

j_gene: TRBJ1-2
d_gene: .
abundance: .
v_gene: TRBV6-5
CDR3aa: CASSYEDYGYTF
CDR3nt: TGTGCCAGCAGTTACGAAGACTATGGCTACACCTTC